This TCR beta chain was recorded in a study of identical twins. Only a few counts were recorded for this clonotype. Germline V CDR1 and CDR2: MGHRA, YSYEKL. V was pared by 0 bases and J by 4 bases, with 15 bases between. This CDR3 has 17 amino acids. Template switching added a universal primer site, and cDNA bore unique molecular identifiers. TCRdb passed the 5' RACE reads through MiXCR, listing each CDR3 protein once. This sample has hundreds of thousands of distinct CDR3 sequences, with about 8.9% found just once. These data were likewise used in another study, on yellow fever vaccine responses in identical twins.

The sequence came from a young woman in good health. The V call is TRBV4-1, the J call TRBJ2-2, with D perhaps TRBD2 (7 bases). Sequenced sample: memory (CD45RO+) T cells sorted from blood. CDR3 sequence (DNA): TGCGCCAGCAGCCAAGAGATGACGGGGGGCTTCACCGGGGAGCTGTTTTTT. Translating gives CASSQEMTGGFTGELFF.